Listed below are T cell receptor beta chains from one sample, sequenced in a study of shared clonotypes between healthy human individuals. Only in-frame clones appear in the TCRdb table, and some are missing; sequencing was by immunoSEQ multiplex PCR. In the table there are roughly 2.5 million clones, around 94% of which are singletons. The sequenced sample consisted of naive CD4+ T cells sorted from blood. Receptors were obtained from a man aged 18 to 35 in good health. Each CDR3 is given with its conserved first and last residue. D genes are given only for firm matches. Some rows have no size entry. The others give once, few or many, or a class for an expanded clone.

CDR3 length | J gene | D gene | V gene | clone size | CDR3 protein | CDR3 DNA
13 | TRBJ1-1 | TRBD1 | TRBV19 | . | CASSRDRSPEAFF | TGTGCCAGTAGTCGGGACAGGAGCCCTGAAGCTTTCTTT
15 | TRBJ2-2 | . | TRBV9 | . | CASSPGPGGTGELFF | TGTGCCAGCAGCCCCGGACCCGGGGGAACCGGGGAGCTGTTTTTT
16 | TRBJ2-2 | TRBD1 | TRBV5-5 | . | CASSIYRGSDTGELFF | TGTGCCAGCAGCATATACAGGGGGAGCGACACCGGGGAGCTGTTTTTT
16 | TRBJ1-4 | . | TRBV5-1 | . | CASSLGQGSPNEKLFF | TGCGCCAGCAGCTTGGGGCAGGGCTCCCCTAATGAAAAACTGTTTTTT
14 | TRBJ1-3 | . | TRBV2 | . | CASRGQLSGNTIYF | TGTGCCAGCCGTGGACAGCTCTCTGGAAACACCATATATTTT
18 | TRBJ2-1 | . | TRBV5-1 | . | CASSSRGTSINWGNEQFF | TGCGCCAGCAGCTCCCGGGGGACCTCGATCAACTGGGGCAATGAGCAGTTCTTC
15 | TRBJ1-1 | . | TRBV28 | . | CASSGGQGWNTEAFF | TGTGCCAGCAGTGGGGGTCAGGGGTGGAACACTGAAGCTTTCTTT
16 | TRBJ2-2 | TRBD1 | TRBV5-4 | . | CASSWGTGRDTGELFF | TGTGCCAGCAGCTGGGGGACAGGGAGGGACACCGGGGAGCTGTTTTTT
14 | TRBJ2-7 | . | TRBV5-4 | . | CASSFRDSRYEQYF | TGTGCCAGCAGCTTCCGGGACTCCCGCTACGAGCAGTACTTC
15 | TRBJ1-4 | . | TRBV18 | . | CASSPDTATNEKLFF | TGTGCCAGCTCACCAGACACCGCAACTAATGAAAAACTGTTTTTT
14 | TRBJ2-1 | TRBD1 | TRBV18 | . | CASSPPGTANEQFF | TGTGCCAGCTCACCACCAGGGACAGCGAATGAGCAGTTCTTC
15 | TRBJ1-6 | TRBD1 | TRBV5-1 | . | CASSFSGTGDSPLHF | TGCGCCAGCAGCTTCTCCGGGACAGGTGATTCACCCCTCCACTTT
12 | TRBJ2-1 | . | TRBV6-6 | . | CASSYPIEEQFF | TGTGCCAGCAGTTATCCCATAGAGGAGCAGTTCTTC
14 | TRBJ1-5 | . | TRBV7-2 | . | CASSDGYHNQPQHF | TGTGCCAGCAGCGACGGGTACCACAATCAGCCCCAGCATTTT
16 | TRBJ2-2 | . | TRBV21-1 | . | CASSKAWDRSSGELFF | TGTGCCAGCAGCAAAGCCTGGGACAGGTCTTCCGGGGAGCTGTTTTTT
15 | TRBJ1-1 | . | TRBV7-8 | . | CASRLEEGKNTEAFF | TGTGCCAGCAGACTTGAGGAAGGGAAAAACACTGAAGCTTTCTTT
15 | TRBJ2-7 | TRBD1 | TRBV6-5 | . | CASSRGTGPAYEQYF | TGTGCCAGCAGCCGTGGGACAGGGCCCGCCTACGAGCAGTACTTC
16 | TRBJ1-4 | . | TRBV5-1 | . | CASSPQEVVGNEKLFF | TGCGCCAGCAGCCCCCAGGAAGTTGTCGGAAATGAAAAACTGTTTTTT
15 | TRBJ2-7 | . | TRBV6-1 | . | CASSVDRTPIYEQYF | TGTGCCAGCAGTGTAGACAGGACGCCCATCTACGAGCAGTACTTC
16 | TRBJ1-3 | . | TRBV9 | . | CASSVASDNFGNTIYF | TGTGCCAGCAGCGTAGCTAGCGACAATTTTGGAAACACCATATATTTT
16 | TRBJ2-1 | TRBD2 | TRBV30 | . | CAWNAPLAGGSHEQFF | TGTGCCTGGAACGCCCCGCTAGCGGGGGGGAGTCATGAGCAGTTCTTC
15 | TRBJ2-6 | . | TRBV11-2 | . | CASSLGYSWANVLTF | TGTGCCAGCAGCTTAGGTTACTCTTGGGCCAACGTCCTGACTTTC
14 | TRBJ1-2 | . | TRBV5-4 | . | CASSRALEDYGYTF | TGTGCCAGCAGCCGGGCGCTCGAAGACTATGGCTACACCTTC
16 | TRBJ2-7 | . | TRBV6-1 | . | CASSANYGPSGYEQYF | TGTGCCAGCAGTGCAAATTACGGACCCAGCGGTTACGAGCAGTACTTC
15 | TRBJ1-5 | . | TRBV19 | few | CASSPWDARGQPQHF | TGTGCCAGTAGTCCCTGGGACGCTCGGGGTCAGCCCCAGCATTTT
15 | TRBJ2-3 | TRBD2 | TRBV11-2 | . | CASVHLAGATDTQYF | TGTGCCAGCGTACATCTAGCGGGGGCCACAGATACGCAGTATTTT
17 | TRBJ1-1 | TRBD1 | TRBV4-3 | . | CASSQYTGTGGNTEAFF | TGCGCCAGCAGCCAGTATACCGGGACAGGAGGGAACACTGAAGCTTTCTTT
16 | TRBJ1-4 | TRBD1 | TRBV4-1 | . | CASSHGTGEANEKLFF | TGCGCCAGCAGCCACGGGACAGGGGAGGCTAATGAAAAACTGTTTTTT
15 | TRBJ1-2 | . | TRBV6-1 | . | CASSRTELESYGYTF | TGTGCCAGCAGTCGGACAGAATTAGAATCCTATGGCTACACCTTC
13 | TRBJ1-1 | TRBD1 | TRBV5-1 | . | CASSTTGDTEAFF | TGCGCCAGCAGCACTACAGGGGACACTGAAGCTTTCTTT
12 | TRBJ1-2 | . | TRBV19 | . | CASSKTGAELDF | TGTGCCAGTAGTAAAACCGGGGCAGAACTCGACTTC
18 | TRBJ2-7 | . | TRBV19 | . | CASSKRAPTRGLRNEQYF | TGTGCCAGTAGTAAGAGAGCTCCTACGAGGGGCCTACGGAACGAGCAGTACTTC
14 | TRBJ1-2 | . | TRBV7-2 | . | CASSSDRTNYGYTF | TGTGCCAGCAGCTCGGACAGAACTAACTATGGCTACACCTTC
15 | TRBJ2-1 | TRBD1 | TRBV9 | . | CASSAGDSIYNEQFF | TGTGCCAGCAGCGCTGGGGACAGCATATACAATGAGCAGTTCTTC
13 | TRBJ1-5 | . | TRBV6-6 | once | CASTRSLNQPQHF | TGTGCCAGCACCCGGAGCCTCAATCAGCCCCAGCATTTT
12 | TRBJ2-7 | . | TRBV30 | . | CAWSTQRDEQYF | TGTGCCTGGAGTACCCAGAGGGACGAGCAGTACTTC
15 | TRBJ2-5 | TRBD2 | TRBV5-1 | . | CASSRPAGAQETQYF | TGCGCCAGCAGCCGGCCAGCGGGGGCCCAAGAGACCCAGTACTTC
17 | TRBJ2-5 | TRBD2 | TRBV5-1 | . | CASSLGFGGADQETQYF | TGCGCCAGCAGCTTGGGATTCGGGGGGGCCGATCAAGAGACCCAGTACTTC
13 | TRBJ1-1 | . | TRBV19 | . | CASSPNENTEAFF | TGTGCCAGTAGTCCTAATGAGAACACTGAAGCTTTCTTT
15 | TRBJ2-3 | . | TRBV5-1 | . | CASSLDRGGTDTQYF | TGCGCCAGCAGCTTGGATCGGGGAGGCACAGATACGCAGTATTTT
12 | TRBJ2-3 | TRBD1 | TRBV19 | . | CASSSGGRSQYF | TGTGCCAGTAGTTCAGGGGGCAGGTCGCAGTATTTT
15 | TRBJ2-2 | . | TRBV9 | few | CASSDRTANTGELFF | TGTGCCAGCAGCGACAGGACGGCGAACACCGGGGAGCTGTTTTTT
15 | TRBJ1-4 | . | TRBV25-1 | . | CASSESLGVGEKLFF | TGTGCCAGCAGTGAATCTTTGGGGGTTGGTGAAAAACTGTTTTTT
14 | TRBJ2-5 | TRBD1 | TRBV5-1 | . | CASSFTGGQETQYF | TGCGCCAGCAGCTTCACAGGGGGGCAAGAGACCCAGTACTTC
15 | TRBJ1-5 | . | TRBV11-2 | . | CASSLGPEPYQPQHF | TGTGCCAGCAGCTTAGGCCCGGAACCTTATCAGCCCCAGCATTTT
17 | TRBJ2-6 | . | TRBV28 | . | CASSWHRTQSRANVLTF | TGTGCCAGCAGTTGGCACCGGACACAAAGTCGGGCCAACGTCCTGACTTTC